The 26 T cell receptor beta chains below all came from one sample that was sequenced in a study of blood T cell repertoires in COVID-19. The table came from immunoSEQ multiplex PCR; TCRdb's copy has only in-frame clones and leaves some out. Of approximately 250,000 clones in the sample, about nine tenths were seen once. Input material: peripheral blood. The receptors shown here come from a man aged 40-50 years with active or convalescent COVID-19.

CDR3 nucleotide sequence: TGTGCCAGCAGCCGGGGAGGACGGGGAGATGAAAAACTGTTTTTT. Amino acid sequence: CASSRGGRGDEKLFF. This chain connects TRBV28 to TRBJ1-4; D not resolved. Germline CDR1 reads MDHEN; CDR2 reads SYDVKM. Trimming removed 6 bases at V and 6 bases at J, with 17 bases between. The CDR3 is 15 residues long. The variable domain in full, with the rest retrieved from reference TRBV28 and TRBJ1-4, is DVKVTQSSRYLVKRTGEKVFLECVQDMDHENMFWYRQDPGLGLRLIYFSYDVKMKEKGDIPEGYSVSREKKERFSLILESASTNQTSMYLCASSRGGRGDEKLFFGSGTQLSVL.

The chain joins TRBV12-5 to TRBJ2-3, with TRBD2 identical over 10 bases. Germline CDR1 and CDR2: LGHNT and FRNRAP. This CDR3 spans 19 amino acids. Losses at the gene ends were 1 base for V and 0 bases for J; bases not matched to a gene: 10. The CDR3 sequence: CASGLDPSLAGVSTDTQYF. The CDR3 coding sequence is TGTGCTAGTGGTTTGGATCCCTCTCTAGCGGGGGTAAGCACAGATACGCAGTATTTT.

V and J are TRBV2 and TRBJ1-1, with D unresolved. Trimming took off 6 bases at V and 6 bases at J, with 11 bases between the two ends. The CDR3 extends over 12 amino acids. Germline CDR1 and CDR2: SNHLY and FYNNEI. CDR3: CASSLSGAEAFF. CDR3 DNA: TGTGCCAGCAGCCTGAGCGGGGCTGAAGCTTTCTTT. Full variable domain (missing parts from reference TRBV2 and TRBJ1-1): EPEVTQTPSHQVTQMGQEVILRCVPISNHLYFYWYRQILGQKVEFLVSFYNNEISEKSEIFDDQFSVERPDGSNFTLKIRSTKLEDSAMYFCASSLSGAEAFFGQGTRLTVV.

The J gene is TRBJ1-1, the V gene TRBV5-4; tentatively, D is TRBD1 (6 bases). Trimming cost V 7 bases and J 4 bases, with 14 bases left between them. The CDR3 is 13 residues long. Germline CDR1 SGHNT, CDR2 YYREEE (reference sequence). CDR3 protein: CASQLDRATEAFF. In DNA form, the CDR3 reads TGTGCCAGCCAACTGGACAGAGCCACTGAAGCTTTCTTT.

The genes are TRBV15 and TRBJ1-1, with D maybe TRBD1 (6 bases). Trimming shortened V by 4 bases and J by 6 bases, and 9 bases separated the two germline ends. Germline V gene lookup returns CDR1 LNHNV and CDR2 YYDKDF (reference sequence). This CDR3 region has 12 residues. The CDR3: CATSNRVPEAFF. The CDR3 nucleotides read TGTGCCACCAGCAACAGGGTCCCTGAAGCTTTCTTT.

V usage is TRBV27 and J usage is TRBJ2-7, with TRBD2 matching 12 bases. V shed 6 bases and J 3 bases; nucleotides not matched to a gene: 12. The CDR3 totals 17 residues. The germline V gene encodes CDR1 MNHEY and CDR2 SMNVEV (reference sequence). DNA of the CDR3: TGTGCCAGCAGAACGGGGCTAGCGGGAGGGTACCGCTACGAGCAGTACTTC. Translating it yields CASRTGLAGGYRYEQYF.

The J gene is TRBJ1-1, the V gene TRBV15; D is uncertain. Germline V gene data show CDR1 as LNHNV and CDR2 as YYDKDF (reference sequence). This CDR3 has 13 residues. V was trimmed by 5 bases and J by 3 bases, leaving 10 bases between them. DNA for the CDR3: TGTGCCACCAGCCGTAAGAGGGACACTGAAGCTTTCTTT. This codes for CATSRKRDTEAFF.

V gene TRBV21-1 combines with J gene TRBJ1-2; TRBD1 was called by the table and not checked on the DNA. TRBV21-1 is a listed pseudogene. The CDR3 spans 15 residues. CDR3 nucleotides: TGTGCCAGCAGCAAAGTTGCTGGGCACGGCTATGGCTACACCTTC. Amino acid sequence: CASSKVAGHGYGYTF.

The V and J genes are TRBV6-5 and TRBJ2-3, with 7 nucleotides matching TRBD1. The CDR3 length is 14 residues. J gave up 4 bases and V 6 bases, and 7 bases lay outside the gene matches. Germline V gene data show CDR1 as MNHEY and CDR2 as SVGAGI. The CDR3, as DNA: TGTGCCAGCAGGACAGGGCCGGGCGCAGATACGCAGTATTTT. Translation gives CASRTGPGADTQYF.

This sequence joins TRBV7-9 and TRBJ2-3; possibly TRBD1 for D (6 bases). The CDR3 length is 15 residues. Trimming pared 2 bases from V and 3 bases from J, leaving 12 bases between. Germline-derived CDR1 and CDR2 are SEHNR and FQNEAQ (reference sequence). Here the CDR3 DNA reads TGTGCCAGCAGCTTAATCCGGACAGATACAGATACGCAGTATTTT. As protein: CASSLIRTDTDTQYF.

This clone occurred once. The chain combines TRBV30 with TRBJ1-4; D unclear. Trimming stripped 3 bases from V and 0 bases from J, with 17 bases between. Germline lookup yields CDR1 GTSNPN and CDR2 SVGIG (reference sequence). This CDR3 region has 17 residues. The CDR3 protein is CAWSLSGSSATNEKLFF. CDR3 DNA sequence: TGTGCCTGGAGCCTTAGCGGTTCCTCTGCAACTAATGAAAAACTGTTTTTT.

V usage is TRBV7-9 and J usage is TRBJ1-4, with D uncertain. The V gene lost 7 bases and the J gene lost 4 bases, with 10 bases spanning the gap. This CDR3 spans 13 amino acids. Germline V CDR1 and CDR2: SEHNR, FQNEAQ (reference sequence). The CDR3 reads CASTHDNNEKLFF. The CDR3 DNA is TGTGCCAGCACCCACGACAATAATGAAAAACTGTTTTTT. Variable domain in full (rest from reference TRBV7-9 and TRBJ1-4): DTGVSQNPRHKITKRGQNVTFRCDPISEHNRLYWYRQTLGQGPEFLTYFQNEAQLEKSRLLSDRFSAERPKGSFSTLEIQRTEQGDSAMYLCASTHDNNEKLFFGSGTQLSVL.

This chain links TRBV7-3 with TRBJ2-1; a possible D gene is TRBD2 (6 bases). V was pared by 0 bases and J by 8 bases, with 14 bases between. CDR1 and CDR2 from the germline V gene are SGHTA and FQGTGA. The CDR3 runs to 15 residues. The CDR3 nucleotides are TGTGCCAGCAGCTTAACCGGCGGATCGGGGGATGAGCAGTTCTTC. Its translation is CASSLTGGSGDEQFF.

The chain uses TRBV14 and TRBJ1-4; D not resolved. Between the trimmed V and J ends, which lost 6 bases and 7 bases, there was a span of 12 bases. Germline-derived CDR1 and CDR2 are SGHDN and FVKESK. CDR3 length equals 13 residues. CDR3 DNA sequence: TGTGCCAGCAGAGCTACCGTGAGTGAAAAACTGTTTTTT. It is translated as CASRATVSEKLFF.

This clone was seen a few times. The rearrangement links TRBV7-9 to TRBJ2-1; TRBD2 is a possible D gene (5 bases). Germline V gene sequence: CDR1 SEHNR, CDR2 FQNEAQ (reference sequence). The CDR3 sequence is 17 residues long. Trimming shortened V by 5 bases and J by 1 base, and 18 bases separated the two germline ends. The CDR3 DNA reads TGTGCCAGCAGCGGTCTTAATCAGCGGAGATCCTACAATGAGCAGTTCTTC. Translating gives CASSGLNQRRSYNEQFF. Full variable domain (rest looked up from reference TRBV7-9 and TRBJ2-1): DTGVSQNPRHKITKRGQNVTFRCDPISEHNRLYWYRQTLGQGPEFLTYFQNEAQLEKSRLLSDRFSAERPKGSFSTLEIQRTEQGDSAMYLCASSGLNQRRSYNEQFFGPGTRLTVL.

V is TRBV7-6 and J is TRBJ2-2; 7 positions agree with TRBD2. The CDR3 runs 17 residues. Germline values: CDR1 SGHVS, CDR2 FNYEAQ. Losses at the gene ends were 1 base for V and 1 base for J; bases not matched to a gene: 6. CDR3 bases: TGTGCCAGCAGCTTAGGCTTCGAGCGGGAGAACACCGGGGAGCTGTTTTTT. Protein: CASSLGFERENTGELFF.

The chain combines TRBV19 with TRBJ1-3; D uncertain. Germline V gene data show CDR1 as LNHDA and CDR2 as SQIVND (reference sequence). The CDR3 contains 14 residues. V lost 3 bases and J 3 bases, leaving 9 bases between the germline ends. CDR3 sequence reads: CASSIGRYGNTIYF. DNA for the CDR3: TGTGCCAGTAGTATCGGGAGATATGGAAACACCATATATTTT.

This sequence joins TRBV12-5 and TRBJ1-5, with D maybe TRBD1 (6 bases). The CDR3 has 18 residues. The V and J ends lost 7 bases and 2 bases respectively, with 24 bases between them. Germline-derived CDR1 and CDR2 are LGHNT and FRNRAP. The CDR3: CASVLGGSGDYRNQPQHF. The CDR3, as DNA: TGTGCTAGTGTTCTCGGAGGATCAGGGGATTATCGCAATCAGCCCCAGCATTTT.

CDR3 residues: CASRPRQGRNNSPLHF. In nucleotides, the CDR3 is TGTGCCAGCAGACCGCGACAGGGAAGGAATAATTCACCCCTCCACTTT. V is TRBV6-6 and J is TRBJ1-6; 7 bases match TRBD1. CDR1 MNHNY and CDR2 SVGAGI come from the germline V gene (reference sequence). CDR3 size: 16 residues. Trimming cost V 6 bases and J 5 bases; bases outside gene matches: 10.

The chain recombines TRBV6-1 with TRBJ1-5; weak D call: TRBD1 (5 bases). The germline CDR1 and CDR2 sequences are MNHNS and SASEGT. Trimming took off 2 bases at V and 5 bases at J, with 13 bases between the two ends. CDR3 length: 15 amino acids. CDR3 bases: TGTGCCAGCAGTGAACTCCAGGGTGGGGATCAGCCCCAGCATTTT. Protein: CASSELQGGDQPQHF.

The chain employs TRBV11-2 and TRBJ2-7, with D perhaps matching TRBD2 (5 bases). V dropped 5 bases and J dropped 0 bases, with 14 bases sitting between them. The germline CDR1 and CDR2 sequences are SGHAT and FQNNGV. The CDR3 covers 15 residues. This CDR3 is CASSPSPGSSYEQYF. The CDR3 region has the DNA TGTGCCAGCAGCCCAAGCCCGGGATCCTCCTACGAGCAGTACTTC.

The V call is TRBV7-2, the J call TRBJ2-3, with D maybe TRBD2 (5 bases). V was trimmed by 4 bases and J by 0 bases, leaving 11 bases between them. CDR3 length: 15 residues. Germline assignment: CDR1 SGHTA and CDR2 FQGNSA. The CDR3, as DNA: TGTGCCAGCAGCTCTCGAGGGCGGAGCACAGATACGCAGTATTTT. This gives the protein CASSSRGRSTDTQYF. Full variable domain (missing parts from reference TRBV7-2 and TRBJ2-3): GAGVSQSPSNKVTEKGKDVELRCDPISGHTALYWYRQSLGQGLEFLIYFQGNSAPDKSGLPSDRFSAERTGGSVSTLTIQRTQQEDSAVYLCASSSRGRSTDTQYFGPGTRLTVL.

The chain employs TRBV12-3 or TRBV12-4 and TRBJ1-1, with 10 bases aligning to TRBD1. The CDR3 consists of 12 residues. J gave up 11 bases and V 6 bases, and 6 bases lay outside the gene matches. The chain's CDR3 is CASRDGQGEAFF. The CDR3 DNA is TGTGCCAGCAGGGACGGACAGGGGGAGGCTTTCTTT.

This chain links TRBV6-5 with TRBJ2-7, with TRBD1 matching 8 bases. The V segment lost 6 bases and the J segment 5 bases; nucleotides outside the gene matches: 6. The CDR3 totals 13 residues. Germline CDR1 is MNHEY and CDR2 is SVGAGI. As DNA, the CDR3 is TGTGCCAGCAGCGACAGGGGTACCGACGAGCAGTACTTC. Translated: CASSDRGTDEQYF.

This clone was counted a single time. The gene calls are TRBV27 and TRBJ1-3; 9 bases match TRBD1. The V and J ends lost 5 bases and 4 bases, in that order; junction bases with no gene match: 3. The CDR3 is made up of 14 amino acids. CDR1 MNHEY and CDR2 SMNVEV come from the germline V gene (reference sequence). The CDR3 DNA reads TGTGCCAGCAGTACCGGGACAGGGGGAAACACCATATATTTT. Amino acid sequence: CASSTGTGGNTIYF.

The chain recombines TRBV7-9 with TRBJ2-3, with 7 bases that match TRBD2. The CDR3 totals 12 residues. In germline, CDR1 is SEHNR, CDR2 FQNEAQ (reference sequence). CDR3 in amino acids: CGSSGLTDTQYF. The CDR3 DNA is TGTGGGTCTAGCGGCCTCACAGATACGCAGTATTTT.